Listed below are T cell receptor beta chains from one sample, sequenced in a study of shared clonotypes between healthy human individuals. Only in-frame clones appear in the TCRdb table, and some are missing; sequencing was by immunoSEQ multiplex PCR. The sample carries roughly 570,000 clones, 95% to 98% recorded once. The sample taken for sequencing was naive CD8+ T cells sorted from blood. These receptors all come from a man younger than 40 in good health. Both conserved end residues are part of each CDR3. D genes are given only for firm matches. Not every row has a clone size; where given, it reads once, few, many or a size class.

j_gene | v_gene | abundance | d_gene | CDR3aa | CDR3nt
TRBJ2-7 | TRBV27 | . | TRBD2 | CASSPERGSYEQYF | TGTGCCAGCAGTCCAGAGCGGGGGTCCTACGAGCAGTACTTC
TRBJ2-1 | TRBV7-6 | . | TRBD2 | CASSPTTSVTYNEQFF | TGTGCCAGCAGCCCCACGACTAGCGTGACCTACAATGAGCAGTTCTTC
TRBJ2-1 | TRBV7-9 | . | TRBD1 | CASSPAIPSDRGFNEQFF | TGTGCCAGCAGCCCCGCCATTCCCTCCGACAGGGGATTTAATGAGCAGTTCTTC
TRBJ2-2 | TRBV6-5 | once | . | CASSYIGGVAGELFF | TGTGCCAGCAGTTACATCGGGGGAGTCGCCGGGGAGCTGTTTTTT
TRBJ2-7 | TRBV4-2 | . | . | CASSQDFRGKGEQYF | TGTGCCAGCAGCCAAGATTTTCGGGGAAAAGGCGAGCAGTACTTC
TRBJ2-4 | TRBV6-4 | . | TRBD1 | CASSDRDRGPRLYIQYF | TGTGCCAGCAGTGACCGGGACAGGGGCCCTCGGTTGTACATTCAGTACTTC
TRBJ1-4 | TRBV6-5 | . | . | CASSSPRQVNEKLFF | TGTGCCAGCAGTTCCCCACGACAGGTAAATGAAAAACTGTTTTTT
TRBJ2-7 | TRBV2 | . | . | CASRESSYEQYF | TGTGCCAGCAGGGAGAGCTCCTACGAGCAGTACTTC
TRBJ2-2 | TRBV5-1 | . | . | CASTVQGRENTGELFF | TGCGCCAGCACGGTCCAGGGGCGGGAAAACACCGGGGAGCTGTTTTTT
TRBJ2-7 | TRBV10-1 | . | TRBD1 | CASSDPGTARYEQYF | TGCGCCAGCAGTGACCCCGGGACAGCCCGATACGAGCAGTACTTC
TRBJ2-7 | TRBV27 | . | . | CASTGQGWTRIPYEQYF | TGTGCCAGCACCGGACAGGGATGGACTAGAATTCCCTACGAGCAGTACTTC